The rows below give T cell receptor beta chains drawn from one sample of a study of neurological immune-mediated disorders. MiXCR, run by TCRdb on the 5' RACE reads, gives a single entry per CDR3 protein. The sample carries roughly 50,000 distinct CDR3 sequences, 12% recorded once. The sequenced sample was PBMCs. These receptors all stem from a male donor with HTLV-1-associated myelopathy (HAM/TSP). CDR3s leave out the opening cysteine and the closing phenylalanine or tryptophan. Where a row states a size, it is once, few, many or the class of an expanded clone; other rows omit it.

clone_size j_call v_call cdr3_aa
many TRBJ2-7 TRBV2 ASSLYRGEQY
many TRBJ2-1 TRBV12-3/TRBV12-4 ASRRQGPTYNEQF
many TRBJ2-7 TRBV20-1 SARTGRSYEQY
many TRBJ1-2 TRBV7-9 ASSLAVAGLT
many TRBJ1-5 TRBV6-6 ASSYPQH
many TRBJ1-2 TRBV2 ASKLREEDYGYT
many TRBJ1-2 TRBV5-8 ASSLKGQELHYGYT
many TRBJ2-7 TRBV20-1 SARNPGLAVYEQY
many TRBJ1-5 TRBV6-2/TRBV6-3 ASNLESQPQH
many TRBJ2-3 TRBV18 ASSLSTGETDTQY
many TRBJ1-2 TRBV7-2 ASSLRGGGELGYT
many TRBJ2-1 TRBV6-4 ASRGLAGVGEQF
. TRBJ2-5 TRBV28 ASSLSGLAGGLETQY
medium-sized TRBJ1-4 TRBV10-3 AISGQDSGNEKLF
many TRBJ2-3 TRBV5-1 ASSLGGDTDTQY
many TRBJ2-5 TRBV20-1 SANGGALGQETQY
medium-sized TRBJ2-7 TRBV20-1 SASKAGGVYEQY
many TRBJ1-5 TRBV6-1 ASSGGLNQPQH
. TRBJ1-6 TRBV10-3 AISRYNSPLH
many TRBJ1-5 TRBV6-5 ASTSTRFSNQPQH
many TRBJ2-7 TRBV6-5 ASSYSGHTGYEQY
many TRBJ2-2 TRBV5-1 ASSLEGTGNTGELF
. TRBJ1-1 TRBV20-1 SATGQMNTEAF
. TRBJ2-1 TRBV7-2 ASSPRSLAEVEF
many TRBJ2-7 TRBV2 ASLRTGSYEQY
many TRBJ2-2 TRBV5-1 ASSLGQGVVAGELF
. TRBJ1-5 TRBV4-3 ASSQDWEGTPNQPQH
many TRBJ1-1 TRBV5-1 ASSKLPGNTEAF
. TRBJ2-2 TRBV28 ASSLGDRVPGELF
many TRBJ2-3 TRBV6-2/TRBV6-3 ASRKTGSTDTQY
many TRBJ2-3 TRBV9 ASSPQVGGGLITDTQY
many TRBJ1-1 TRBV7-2 ASSSRRGAERAF
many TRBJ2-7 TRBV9 ASSVDARHGEQY
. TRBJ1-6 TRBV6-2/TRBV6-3 ASRSGGSSYNSPLH
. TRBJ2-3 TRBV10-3 AISESATGSTDTQY
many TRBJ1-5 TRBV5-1 ASSLRGNQPQH
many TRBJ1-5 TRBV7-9 ASSLDGGPQPQH
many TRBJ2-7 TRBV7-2 ASSLAQSYYEQY
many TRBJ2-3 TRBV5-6 ASSDRFGTDTQY
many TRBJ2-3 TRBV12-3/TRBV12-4 ASSLYRTTDTQY
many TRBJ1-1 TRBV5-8 ASSLGAGGNTEAF
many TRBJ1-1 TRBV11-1 ASSPEGRHTEAF
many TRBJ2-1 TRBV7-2 ASSRLRDNEQF
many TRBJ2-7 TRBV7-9 ASSLPRGSEQY
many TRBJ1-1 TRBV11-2 ASRDRDRGMNTEAF
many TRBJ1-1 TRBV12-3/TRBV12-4 ASSLSQRATEAF
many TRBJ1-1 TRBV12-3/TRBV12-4 ASTRVSVGTEAF
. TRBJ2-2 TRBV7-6 ASSRGTEPGELF
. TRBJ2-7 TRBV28 ASSGLAGEAYEQY
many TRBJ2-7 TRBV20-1 SAARDWGYEQY
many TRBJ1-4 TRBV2 ASTPDRGRANEKLF
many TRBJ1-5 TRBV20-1 SALGQGTLQPQH
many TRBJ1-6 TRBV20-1 SAARGQGTVH
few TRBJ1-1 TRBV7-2 ASSYRVGNTGAF
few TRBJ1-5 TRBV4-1 ASSQESPVYSNQPQH
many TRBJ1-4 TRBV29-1 SVGHFNEKLF
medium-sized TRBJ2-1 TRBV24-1 ATGMTSGAYNEQF